The 6 T cell receptor beta chains below come from one sample, sequenced in a study of siplizumab effects on memory and regulatory T cells. Assay: immunoSEQ multiplex PCR; the TCRdb copy retains only in-frame clones and omits some. The data show some 65,000 clones, over 75% seen once. The sample comprised Tregs sorted from blood. The receptors here all came from a human donor in good health.

V is TRBV6-6 and J is TRBJ2-1; D is unresolved. From germline, CDR1 is MNHNY and CDR2 SVGAGI (reference sequence). The CDR3 length is 14 residues. The V end was cut by 6 bases, the J end by 9 bases, with 18 bases between. CDR3 residues: CASREGSFPSEQFF. Written as DNA, the CDR3 is TGTGCCAGCAGGGAAGGGTCCTTCCCCAGTGAGCAGTTCTTC.

The chain is built from TRBV7-3 and TRBJ2-6; D uncertain. Per germline, CDR1 SGHTA and CDR2 FQGTGA. This CDR3 has 12 amino acids. Trimming shortened V by 4 bases and J by 2 bases, and 0 bases separated the two germline ends. The CDR3 loop is CASSSGANVLTF. The CDR3 coding sequence is TGTGCCAGCAGCTCTGGGGCCAACGTCCTGACTTTC.

The V gene is TRBV5-1, the J gene TRBJ2-3, with 12 bases matching TRBD2. The trim removed 4 bases at V and 6 bases at J, leaving 12 bases unmatched. The CDR3 has 17 residues. Germline-derived CDR1 and CDR2 are SGHRS and YFSETQ. CDR3 protein: CASSPRLAGGPGDTQYF. The CDR3 nucleotides read TGCGCCAGCAGCCCCCGCCTAGCGGGAGGGCCGGGGGATACGCAGTATTTT.

The V and J genes are TRBV5-6 and TRBJ1-2; possible D gene TRBD1, 5 bases. Deletions cut 2 bases from V and 2 bases from J, with 7 bases between. This CDR3 contains 13 residues. Germline V gives CDR1 SGHDT, CDR2 YYEEEE. CDR3 nucleotides: TGTGCCAGCAGCTTAGACAGAAACTATGGCTACACCTTC. Amino acid sequence: CASSLDRNYGYTF.

Worth noting for this clone: Other DNA sequences within the sample encode an identical CDR3. The chain uses TRBV18 and TRBJ2-2, with D possibly being TRBD1 or TRBD2 (5 bases each). There are 17 residues in the CDR3. Trimming removed 3 bases from V and 2 bases from J, with 16 bases in between. Per the germline V gene, CDR1 is KGHSH and CDR2 is LQKENI. CDR3 nucleotides: TGTGCCAGCTCACCGCCGGTGGGGACCCGAAACACCGGGGAGCTGTTTTTT. It specifies CASSPPVGTRNTGELFF.

V is TRBV29-1 and J is TRBJ2-7; D is undetermined. Germline V CDR1 and CDR2: SQVTM, ANQGSEA. This CDR3 contains 13 residues. Trimming pared 6 bases from V and 5 bases from J, leaving 17 bases between. CDR3 loop: CSVSGLGVNEQYF. CDR3 bases: TGCAGCGTCAGTGGGCTGGGTGTAAACGAGCAGTACTTC.